This TCR beta chain originates from a study of OX40 agonist ivuxolimab in advanced cancers. For the study at large: Three patients had partial responses: one hepatocellular carcinoma, two cutaneous melanoma.

The V gene end was trimmed by 6 bases and the J gene end by 4 bases; junction bases not matched to a gene: 12. There are 16 residues in the CDR3. Looked up from germline, CDR1 is LNHDA and CDR2 is SQIVND (reference sequence). A remark on this clone: Its antigen is as yet unknown.

Overall study results and limits: Both CD4+ and CD8+ T cell populations in blood had undergone clonal expansion by week 6 at 0.1 to 3.0 mg/kg.

Some clones are missing from TCRdb's copy, which holds only in-frame ones; the method was immunoSEQ multiplex PCR. The table includes tens of thousands of clones, around 86% detected once. This sequence originates from an adult with an advanced solid tumor such as melanoma, head and neck, liver or kidney cancer. This rearrangement joins TRBV19 to TRBJ2-1; TRBD1 aligns across 7 bases. The material was CD4+ or CD8+ T cells sorted from blood, obtained in a trial of the OX40 agonist ivuxolimab. This chain's CDR3 is CASSTGAGRGYNEQFF. CDR3 in DNA: TGTGCCAGTAGCACCGGGGCGGGCAGGGGGTACAATGAGCAGTTCTTC.